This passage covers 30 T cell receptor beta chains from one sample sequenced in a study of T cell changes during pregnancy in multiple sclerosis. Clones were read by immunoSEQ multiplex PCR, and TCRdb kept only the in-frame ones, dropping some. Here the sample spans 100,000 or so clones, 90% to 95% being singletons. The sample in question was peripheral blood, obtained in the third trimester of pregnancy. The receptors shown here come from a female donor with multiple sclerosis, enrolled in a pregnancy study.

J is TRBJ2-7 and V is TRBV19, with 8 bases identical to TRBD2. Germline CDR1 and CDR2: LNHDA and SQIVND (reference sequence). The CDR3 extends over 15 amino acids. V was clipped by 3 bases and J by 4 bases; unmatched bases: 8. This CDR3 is CASSIGSLAGYEQYF. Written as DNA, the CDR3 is TGTGCCAGTAGTATCGGGAGCCTAGCGGGTTACGAGCAGTACTTC.

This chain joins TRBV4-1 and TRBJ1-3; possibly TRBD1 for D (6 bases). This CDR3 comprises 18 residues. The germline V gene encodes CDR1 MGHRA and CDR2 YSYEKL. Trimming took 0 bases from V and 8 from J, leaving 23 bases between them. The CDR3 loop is CASSQDNQGYSSMDTIYF. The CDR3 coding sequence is TGCGCCAGCAGCCAAGATAACCAGGGGTATAGTTCTATGGACACCATATATTTT.

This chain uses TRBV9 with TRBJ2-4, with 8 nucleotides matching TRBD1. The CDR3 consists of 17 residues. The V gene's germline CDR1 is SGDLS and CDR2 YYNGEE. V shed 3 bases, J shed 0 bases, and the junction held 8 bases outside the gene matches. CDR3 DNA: TGTGCCAGCAGCGGGAGACAGGGGCGGATAGCCAAAAACATTCAGTACTTC. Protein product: CASSGRQGRIAKNIQYF. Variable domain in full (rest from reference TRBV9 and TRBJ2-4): DSGVTQTPKHLITATGQRVTLRCSPRSGDLSVYWYQQSLDQGLQFLIQYYNGEERAKGNILERFSAQQFPDLHSELNLSSLELGDSALYFCASSGRQGRIAKNIQYFGAGTRLSVL.

CDR3 sequence (DNA): TGTGCCAGCAGCTTAGTGGCGGGAGGGAATGAGCAGTTCTTC. This sequence encodes CASSLVAGGNEQFF. The V and J genes are TRBV7-9 and TRBJ2-1; 9 bases align to TRBD2. The length of the CDR3 is 14 residues. V dropped 1 base and J dropped 7; count of bases not matched to a gene: 2. The germline gives CDR1 SEHNR, CDR2 FQNEAQ (reference sequence).

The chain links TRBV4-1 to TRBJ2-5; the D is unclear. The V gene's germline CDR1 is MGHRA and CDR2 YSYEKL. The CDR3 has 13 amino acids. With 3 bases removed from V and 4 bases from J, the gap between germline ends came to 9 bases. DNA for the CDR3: TGCGCCAGCAGCCAGACTTACGGAGAGACCCAGTACTTC. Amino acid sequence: CASSQTYGETQYF.

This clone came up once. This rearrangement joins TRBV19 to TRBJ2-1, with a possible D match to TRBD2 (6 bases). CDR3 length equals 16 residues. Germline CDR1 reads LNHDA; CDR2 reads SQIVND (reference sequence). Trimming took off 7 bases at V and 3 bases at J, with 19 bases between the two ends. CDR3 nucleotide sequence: TGTGCCAGTACCGCCGCTCGCGGGGTCGGCTACAATGAGCAGTTCTTC. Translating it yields CASTAARGVGYNEQFF. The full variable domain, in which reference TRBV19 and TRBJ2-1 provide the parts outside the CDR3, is DGGITQSPKYLFRKEGQNVTLSCEQNLNHDAMYWYRQDPGQGLRLIYYSQIVNDFQKGDIAEGYSVSREKKESFPLTVTSAQKNPTAFYLCASTAARGVGYNEQFFGPGTRLTVL.

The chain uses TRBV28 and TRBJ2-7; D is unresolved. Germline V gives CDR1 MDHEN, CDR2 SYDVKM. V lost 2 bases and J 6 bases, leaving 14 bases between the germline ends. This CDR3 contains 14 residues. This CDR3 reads CASSLGWPTGEQYF. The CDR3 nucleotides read TGTGCCAGCAGTTTAGGATGGCCTACGGGCGAGCAGTACTTC.

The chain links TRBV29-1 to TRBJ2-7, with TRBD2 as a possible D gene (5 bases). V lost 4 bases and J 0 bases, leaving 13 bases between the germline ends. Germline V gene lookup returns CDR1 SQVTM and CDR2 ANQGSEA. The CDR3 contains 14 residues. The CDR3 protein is CSVGPRAGSYEQYF. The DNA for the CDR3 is TGCAGCGTTGGGCCGAGGGCGGGCTCCTACGAGCAGTACTTC.

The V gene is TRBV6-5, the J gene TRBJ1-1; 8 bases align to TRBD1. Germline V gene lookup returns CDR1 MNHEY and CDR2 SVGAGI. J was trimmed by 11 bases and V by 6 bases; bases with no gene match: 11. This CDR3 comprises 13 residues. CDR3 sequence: CASRPQGQALAFF. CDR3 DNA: TGTGCCAGCAGACCACAGGGACAGGCGCTGGCTTTCTTT.

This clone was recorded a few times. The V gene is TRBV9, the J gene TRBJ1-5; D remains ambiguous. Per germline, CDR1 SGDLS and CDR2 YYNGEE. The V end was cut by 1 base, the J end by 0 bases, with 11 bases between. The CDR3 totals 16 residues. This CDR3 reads CASSVLTDYSNQPQHF. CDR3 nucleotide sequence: TGTGCCAGCAGCGTATTAACAGATTATAGCAATCAGCCCCAGCATTTT.

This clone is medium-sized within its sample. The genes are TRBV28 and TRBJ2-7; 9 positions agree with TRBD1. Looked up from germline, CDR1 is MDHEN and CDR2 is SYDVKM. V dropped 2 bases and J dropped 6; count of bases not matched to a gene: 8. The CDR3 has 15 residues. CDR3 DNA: TGTGCCAGCAGTTTAGGGGGGACAGGGTGGGGCGAGCAGTACTTC. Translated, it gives CASSLGGTGWGEQYF.

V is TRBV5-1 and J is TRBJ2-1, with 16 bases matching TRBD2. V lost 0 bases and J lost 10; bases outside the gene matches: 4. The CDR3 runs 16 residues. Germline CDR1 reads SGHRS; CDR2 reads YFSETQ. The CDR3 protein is CASSLGGLAGGREQFF. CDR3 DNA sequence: TGCGCCAGCAGCTTGGGGGGACTAGCGGGAGGGAGGGAGCAGTTCTTC.

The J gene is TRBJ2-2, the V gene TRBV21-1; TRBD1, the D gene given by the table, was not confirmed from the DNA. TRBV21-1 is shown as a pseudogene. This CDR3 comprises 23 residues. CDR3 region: CASSSRTLWGWGGQGVNPGELFF. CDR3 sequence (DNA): TGTGCCAGCAGCAGCAGGACTTTGTGGGGTTGGGGAGGACAGGGCGTGAATCCCGGGGAGCTGTTTTTT.

The chain's CDR3 is CASSPVRGSFYNEQFF. The CDR3 coding sequence is TGTGCCAGCAGCCCCGTCAGGGGGAGCTTCTACAATGAGCAGTTCTTC. J is TRBJ2-1 and V is TRBV7-9; TRBD1 matches 7 bases. CDR1 and CDR2 from the germline V gene are SEHNR and FQNEAQ (reference sequence). The V segment lost 5 bases and the J segment 3 bases; nucleotides outside the gene matches: 10. There are 16 residues in the CDR3.

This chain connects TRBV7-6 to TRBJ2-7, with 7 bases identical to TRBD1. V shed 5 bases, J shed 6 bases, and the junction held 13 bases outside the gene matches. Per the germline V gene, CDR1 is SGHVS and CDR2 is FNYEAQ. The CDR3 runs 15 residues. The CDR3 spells CASSPSSTGVAEQYF. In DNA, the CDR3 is TGTGCCAGCAGCCCAAGTTCAACAGGGGTGGCCGAGCAGTACTTC.

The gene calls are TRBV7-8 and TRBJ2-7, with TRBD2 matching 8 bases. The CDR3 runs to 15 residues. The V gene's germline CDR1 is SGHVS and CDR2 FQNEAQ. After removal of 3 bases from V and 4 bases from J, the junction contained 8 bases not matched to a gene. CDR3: CASSFLPGLGYEQYF. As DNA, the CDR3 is TGTGCCAGCAGCTTCTTGCCGGGACTAGGGTACGAGCAGTACTTC.

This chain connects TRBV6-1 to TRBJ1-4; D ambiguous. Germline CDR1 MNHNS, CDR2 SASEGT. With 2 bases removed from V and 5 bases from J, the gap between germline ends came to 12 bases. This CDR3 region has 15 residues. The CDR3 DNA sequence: TGTGCCAGCAGTGAATTTACCTTCTACAATGAAAAACTGTTTTTT. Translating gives CASSEFTFYNEKLFF.

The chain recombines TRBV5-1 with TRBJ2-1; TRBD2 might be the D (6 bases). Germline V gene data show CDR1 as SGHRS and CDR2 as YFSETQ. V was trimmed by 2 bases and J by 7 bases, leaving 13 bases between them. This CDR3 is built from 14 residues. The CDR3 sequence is CASSLRDSGNEQFF. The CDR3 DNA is TGCGCCAGCAGCTTACGGGACTCAGGGAATGAGCAGTTCTTC. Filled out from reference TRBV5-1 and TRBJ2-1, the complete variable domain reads KAGVTQTPRYLIKTRGQQVTLSCSPISGHRSVSWYQQTPGQGLQFLFEYFSETQRNKGNFPGRFSGRQFSNSRSEMNVSTLELGDSALYLCASSLRDSGNEQFFGPGTRLTVL.

This CDR3 is CASTWTGLNNEQFF. CDR3 DNA sequence: TGTGCCAGCACATGGACAGGGCTGAACAATGAGCAGTTCTTC. The chain carries TRBV25-1 and TRBJ2-1; 8 positions agree with TRBD1. Germline assignment: CDR1 MGHDK and CDR2 SYGVNS. The CDR3 sequence is 14 residues long. Trimming cost V 7 bases and J 5 bases; bases outside gene matches: 7.

The CDR3, as DNA: TGTGCCAGCAGCCCAAGGGACATAGCCCAATACGAGCAGTACTTC. Translated: CASSPRDIAQYEQYF. V gene TRBV11-2 combines with J gene TRBJ2-7; weak D call: TRBD1 (6 bases). The CDR3 length is 15 residues. Germline-derived CDR1 and CDR2 are SGHAT and FQNNGV. The V gene lost 5 bases and the J gene lost 4 bases, with 18 bases spanning the gap. The full variable domain, completed using reference TRBV11-2 and TRBJ2-7, is EAGVAQSPRYKIIEKRQSVAFWCNPISGHATLYWYQQILGQGPKLLIQFQNNGVVDDSQLPKDRFSAERLKGVDSTLKIQPAKLEDSAVYLCASSPRDIAQYEQYFGPGTRLTVT.

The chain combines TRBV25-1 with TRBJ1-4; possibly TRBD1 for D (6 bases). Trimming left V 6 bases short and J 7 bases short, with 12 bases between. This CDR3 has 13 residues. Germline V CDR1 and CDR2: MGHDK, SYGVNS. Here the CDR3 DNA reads TGTGCCAGCAGGCTCACAGGGAGTGAAAAACTGTTTTTT. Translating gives CASRLTGSEKLFF.

The CDR3 DNA follows: TGTGCCAGTAGTCCAGAGACAGGCCCGTTAGCCAAAAACATTCAGTACTTC. It codes for CASSPETGPLAKNIQYF. V usage is TRBV19 and J usage is TRBJ2-4, with D perhaps TRBD1 (6 bases). This CDR3 region has 17 residues. V dropped 5 bases and J dropped 0 bases, with 17 bases sitting between them. Per germline, CDR1 LNHDA and CDR2 SQIVND (reference sequence).

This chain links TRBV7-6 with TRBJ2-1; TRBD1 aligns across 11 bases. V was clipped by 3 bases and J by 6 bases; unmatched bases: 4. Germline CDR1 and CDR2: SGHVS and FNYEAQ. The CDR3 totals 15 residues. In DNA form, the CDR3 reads TGTGCCAGCAGCTTTACCGGGACAGGGGGCAATGAGCAGTTCTTC. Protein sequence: CASSFTGTGGNEQFF.

The CDR3 region has the DNA TGCGCCAGCAGCCCCCATGGGGGGAGCTTCTACAATGAGCAGTTCTTC. Translated: CASSPHGGSFYNEQFF. V and J are TRBV5-1 and TRBJ2-1; D is perhaps TRBD2 (6 bases). Trimming removed 4 bases from V and 3 bases from J, with 17 bases in between. The CDR3 is 16 residues long. The V gene's germline CDR1 is SGHRS and CDR2 YFSETQ.

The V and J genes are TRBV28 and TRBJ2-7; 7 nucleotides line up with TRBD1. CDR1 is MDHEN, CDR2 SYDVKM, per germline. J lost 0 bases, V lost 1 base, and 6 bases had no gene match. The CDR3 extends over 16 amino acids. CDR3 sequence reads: CASSLFRTGISYEQYF. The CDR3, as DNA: TGTGCCAGCAGTTTATTTAGGACAGGTATCTCCTACGAGCAGTACTTC.

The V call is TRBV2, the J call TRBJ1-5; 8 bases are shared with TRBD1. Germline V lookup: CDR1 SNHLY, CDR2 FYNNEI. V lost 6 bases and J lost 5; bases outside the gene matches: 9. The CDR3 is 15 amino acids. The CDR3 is CASRRDRGDYQPQHF. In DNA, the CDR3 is TGTGCCAGCAGAAGAGACAGGGGAGACTATCAGCCCCAGCATTTT.

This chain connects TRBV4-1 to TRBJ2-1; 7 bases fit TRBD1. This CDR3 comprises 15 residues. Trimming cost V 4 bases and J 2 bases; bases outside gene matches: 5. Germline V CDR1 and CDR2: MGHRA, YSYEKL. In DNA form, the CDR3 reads TGCGCCAGCAGCCCCGCCGGGACAGCCTACAATGAGCAGTTCTTC. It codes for CASSPAGTAYNEQFF.

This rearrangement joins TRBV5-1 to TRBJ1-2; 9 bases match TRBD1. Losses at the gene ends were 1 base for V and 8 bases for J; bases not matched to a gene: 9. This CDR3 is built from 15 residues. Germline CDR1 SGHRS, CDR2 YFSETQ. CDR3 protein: CASSLTGGGMRGYTF. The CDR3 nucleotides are TGCGCCAGCAGCTTGACAGGGGGCGGGATGCGGGGCTACACCTTC.

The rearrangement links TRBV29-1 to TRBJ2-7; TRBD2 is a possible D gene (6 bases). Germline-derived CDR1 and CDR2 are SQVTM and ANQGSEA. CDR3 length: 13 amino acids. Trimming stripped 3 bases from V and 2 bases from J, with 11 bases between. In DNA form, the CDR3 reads TGCAGCGTTGAGGGTTGGGGGGCCTACGAGCAGTACTTC. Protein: CSVEGWGAYEQYF.

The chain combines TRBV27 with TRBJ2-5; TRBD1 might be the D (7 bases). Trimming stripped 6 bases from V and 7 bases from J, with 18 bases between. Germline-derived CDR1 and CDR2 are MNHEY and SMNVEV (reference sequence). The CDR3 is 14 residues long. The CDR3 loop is CASSPAGQGGTQYF. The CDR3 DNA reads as TGTGCCAGCAGCCCCGCGGGGCAGGGGGGGACCCAGTACTTC.